Below, 3 T cell receptor beta chains from the same sample are listed, as sequenced in a study of OX40 agonist ivuxolimab in advanced cancers. TCRdb keeps only in-frame clones here, not all; method: immunoSEQ multiplex PCR. Of 60,000 to 65,000 clones listed, 92% are singletons. Sequenced here: CD4+ or CD8+ T cells sorted from blood, sampled in a trial of the OX40 agonist ivuxolimab. These receptors were taken from an adult with an advanced solid tumor such as melanoma, head and neck, liver or kidney cancer.

This chain uses TRBV10-3 with TRBJ2-7; either TRBD1 or TRBD2 may supply D (5 bases each). The germline gives CDR1 ENHRY, CDR2 SYGVKD. This CDR3 is built from 13 residues. Between the trimmed V and J ends, which lost 8 bases and 0 bases, there was a span of 11 bases. In DNA form, the CDR3 reads TGTGCCATCGGGACGGGGAGCTCCTACGAGCAGTACTTC. This sequence encodes CAIGTGSSYEQYF.

V and J are TRBV13 and TRBJ1-2; the D gene is possibly TRBD1 (6 bases). CDR1 and CDR2 (germline): PRHDT, FYEKMQ (reference sequence). Trimming cost V 3 bases and J 4 bases, with 15 bases left between them. This CDR3 contains 15 residues. Here the CDR3 DNA reads TGTGCCAGCAGCTTGGGGGGGGGCAGTCCCTATGGCTACACCTTC. Translation gives CASSLGGGSPYGYTF.

The V and J genes are TRBV5-1 and TRBJ1-1; D may be TRBD1 (5 bases). This CDR3 has 15 amino acids. Per germline, CDR1 SGHRS and CDR2 YFSETQ. Trimming stripped 4 bases from V and 1 base from J, with 14 bases between. The DNA of the CDR3 is TGCGCCAGCAGCCTGGGACTCACGTCGAACACTGAAGCTTTCTTT. It specifies CASSLGLTSNTEAFF.